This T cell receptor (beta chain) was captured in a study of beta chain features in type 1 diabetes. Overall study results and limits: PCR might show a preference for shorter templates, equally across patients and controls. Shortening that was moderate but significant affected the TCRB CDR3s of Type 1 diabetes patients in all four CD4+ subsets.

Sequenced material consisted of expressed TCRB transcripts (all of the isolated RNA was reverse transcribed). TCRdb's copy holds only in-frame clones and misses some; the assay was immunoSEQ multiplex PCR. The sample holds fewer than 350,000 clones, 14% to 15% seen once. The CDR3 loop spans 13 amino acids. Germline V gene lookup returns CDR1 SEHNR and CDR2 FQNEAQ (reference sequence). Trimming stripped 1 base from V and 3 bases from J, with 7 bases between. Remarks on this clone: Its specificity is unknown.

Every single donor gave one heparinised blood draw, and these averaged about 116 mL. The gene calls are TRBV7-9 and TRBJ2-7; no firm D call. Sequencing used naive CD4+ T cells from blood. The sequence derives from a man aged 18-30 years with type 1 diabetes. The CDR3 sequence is CASSLGRVYEQYF. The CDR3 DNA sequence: TGTGCCAGCAGCTTAGGCCGGGTCTACGAGCAGTACTTC.